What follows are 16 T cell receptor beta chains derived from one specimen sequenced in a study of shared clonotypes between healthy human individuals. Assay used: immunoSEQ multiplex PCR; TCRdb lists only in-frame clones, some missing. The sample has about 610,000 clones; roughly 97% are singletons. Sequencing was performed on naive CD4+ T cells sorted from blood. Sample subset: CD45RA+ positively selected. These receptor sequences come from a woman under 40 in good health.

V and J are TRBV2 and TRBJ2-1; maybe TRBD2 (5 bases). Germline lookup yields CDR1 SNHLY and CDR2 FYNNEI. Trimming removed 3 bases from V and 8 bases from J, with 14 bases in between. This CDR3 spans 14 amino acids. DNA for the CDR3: TGTGCCAGCAGTGAGAGTCTAGCTGTCGATGAGCAGTTCTTC. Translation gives CASSESLAVDEQFF.

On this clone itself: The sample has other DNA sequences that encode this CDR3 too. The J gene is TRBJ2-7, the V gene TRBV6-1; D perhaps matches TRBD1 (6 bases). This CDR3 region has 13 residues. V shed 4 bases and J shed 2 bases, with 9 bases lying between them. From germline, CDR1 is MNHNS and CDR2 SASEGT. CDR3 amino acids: CASSGQGTYEQYF. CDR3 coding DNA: TGTGCCAGCAGTGGCCAGGGGACCTACGAGCAGTACTTC.

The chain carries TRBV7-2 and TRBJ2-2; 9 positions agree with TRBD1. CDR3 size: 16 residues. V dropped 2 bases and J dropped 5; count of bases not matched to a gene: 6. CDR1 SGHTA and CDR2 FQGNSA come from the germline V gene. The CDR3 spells CASSLFGTGTTGELFF. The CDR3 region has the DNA TGTGCCAGCAGCTTATTCGGGACAGGGACAACCGGGGAGCTGTTTTTT.

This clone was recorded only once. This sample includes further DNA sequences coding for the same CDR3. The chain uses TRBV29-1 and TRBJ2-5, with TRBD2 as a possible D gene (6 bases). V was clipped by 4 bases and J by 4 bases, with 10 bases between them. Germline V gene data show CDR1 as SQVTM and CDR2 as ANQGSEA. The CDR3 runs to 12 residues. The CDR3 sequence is CSVGGGGETQYF. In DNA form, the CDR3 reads TGCAGCGTTGGGGGAGGTGGAGAGACCCAGTACTTC.

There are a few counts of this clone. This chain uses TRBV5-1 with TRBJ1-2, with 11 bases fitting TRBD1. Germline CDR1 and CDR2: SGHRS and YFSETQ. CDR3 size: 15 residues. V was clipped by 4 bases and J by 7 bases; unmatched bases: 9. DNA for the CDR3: TGCGCCAGCAGCATGCCGGGACAGGGGGAACGTGGCTACACCTTC. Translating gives CASSMPGQGERGYTF.

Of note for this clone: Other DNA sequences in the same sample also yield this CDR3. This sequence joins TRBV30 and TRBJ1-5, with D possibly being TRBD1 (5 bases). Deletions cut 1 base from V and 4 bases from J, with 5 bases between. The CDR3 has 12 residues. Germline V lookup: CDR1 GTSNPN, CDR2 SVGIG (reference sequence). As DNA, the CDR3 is TGTGCCTGGAGTGGGGGGAATCAGCCCCAGCATTTT. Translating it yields CAWSGGNQPQHF.

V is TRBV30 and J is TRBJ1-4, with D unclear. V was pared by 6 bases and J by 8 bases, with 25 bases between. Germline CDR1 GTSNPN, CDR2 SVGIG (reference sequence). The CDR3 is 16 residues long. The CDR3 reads CACAALKRSGGEKLFF. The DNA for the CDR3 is TGTGCCTGCGCCGCCTTAAAGAGATCGGGAGGAGAAAAACTGTTTTTT.

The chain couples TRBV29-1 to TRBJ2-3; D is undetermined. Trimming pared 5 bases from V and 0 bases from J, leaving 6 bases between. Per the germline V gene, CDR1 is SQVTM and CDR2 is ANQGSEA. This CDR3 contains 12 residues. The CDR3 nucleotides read TGCAGCGTTTCCGGGAGCACAGATACGCAGTATTTT. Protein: CSVSGSTDTQYF.

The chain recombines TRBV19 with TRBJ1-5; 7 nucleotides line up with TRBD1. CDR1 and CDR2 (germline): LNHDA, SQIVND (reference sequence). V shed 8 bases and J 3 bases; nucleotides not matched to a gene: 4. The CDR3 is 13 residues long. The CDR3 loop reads CASATGSNQPQHF. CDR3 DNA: TGTGCCAGTGCGACAGGGTCCAATCAGCCCCAGCATTTT.

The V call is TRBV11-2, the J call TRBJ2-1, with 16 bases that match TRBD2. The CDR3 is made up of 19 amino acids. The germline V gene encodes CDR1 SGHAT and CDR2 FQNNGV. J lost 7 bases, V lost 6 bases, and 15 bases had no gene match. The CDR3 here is CASSRTGTSGRAERNEQFF. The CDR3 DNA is TGTGCCAGCAGTAGAACCGGGACTAGCGGGAGGGCCGAGAGGAATGAGCAGTTCTTC.

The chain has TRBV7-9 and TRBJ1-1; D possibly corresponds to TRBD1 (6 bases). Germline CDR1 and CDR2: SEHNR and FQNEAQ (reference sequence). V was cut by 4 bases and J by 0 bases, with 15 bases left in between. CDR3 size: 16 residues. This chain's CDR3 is CASSSLMDRLNTEAFF. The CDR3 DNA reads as TGTGCCAGCAGCTCACTGATGGACAGATTGAACACTGAAGCTTTCTTT. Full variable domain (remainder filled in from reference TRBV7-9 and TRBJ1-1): DTGVSQNPRHKITKRGQNVTFRCDPISEHNRLYWYRQTLGQGPEFLTYFQNEAQLEKSRLLSDRFSAERPKGSFSTLEIQRTEQGDSAMYLCASSSLMDRLNTEAFFGQGTRLTVV.

CDR3 sequence: CASSSPGAANYGYTF. In nucleotides, the CDR3 is TGTGCCAGCAGTTCCCCGGGAGCAGCGAACTATGGCTACACCTTC. The J gene is TRBJ1-2, the V gene TRBV28, with D unclear. Per germline, CDR1 MDHEN and CDR2 SYDVKM. V lost 4 bases and J 2 bases, leaving 14 bases between the germline ends. The CDR3 loop spans 15 amino acids.

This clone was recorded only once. CDR3 in amino acids: CASSLGQGATEAFF. The CDR3 coding sequence is TGCGCCAGCAGCTTGGGACAAGGGGCCACTGAAGCTTTCTTT. The chain employs TRBV5-1 and TRBJ1-1; D might be TRBD1 (5 bases). Germline V lookup: CDR1 SGHRS, CDR2 YFSETQ. V was cut by 0 bases and J by 4 bases, with 10 bases left in between. This CDR3 has 14 residues.

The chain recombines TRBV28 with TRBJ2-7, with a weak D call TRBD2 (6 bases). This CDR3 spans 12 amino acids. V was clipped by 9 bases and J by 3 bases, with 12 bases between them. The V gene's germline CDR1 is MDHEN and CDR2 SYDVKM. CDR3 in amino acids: CASGLSDYEQYF. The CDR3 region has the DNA TGTGCCAGTGGACTATCAGACTACGAGCAGTACTTC.

DNA of the CDR3: TGTGCCTGGAGTATCGGGCTAGCGGGAGGTTCAGATACGCAGTATTTT. This encodes CAWSIGLAGGSDTQYF. This chain connects TRBV30 to TRBJ2-3; the match to TRBD2 covers 11 bases. Trimming took 2 bases from V and 4 from J; bases not matched to a gene: 8. CDR3 length: 16 residues. Germline assignment: CDR1 GTSNPN and CDR2 SVGIG (reference sequence).

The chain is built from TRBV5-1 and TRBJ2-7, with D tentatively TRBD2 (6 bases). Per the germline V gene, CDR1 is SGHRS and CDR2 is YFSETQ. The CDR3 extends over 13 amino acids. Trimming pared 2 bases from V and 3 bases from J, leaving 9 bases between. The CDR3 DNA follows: TGCGCCAGCAGCTTCCCCGGGGGCTACGAGCAGTACTTC. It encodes CASSFPGGYEQYF.